These 30 T cell receptor beta chains share one sample of origin, sequenced in a study of T cell responses to AZD1222 COVID-19 vaccine. The data were produced by immunoSEQ multiplex PCR, yet TCRdb's version contains in-frame clones alone and is incomplete. The sample has 150,000 or so clones; approximately 94% are singletons. The specimen comprised peripheral blood, sampled on day 0 of AZD1222 vaccination. These TCRs come from an adult in good health.

V gene TRBV4-1 combines with J gene TRBJ2-7, with D possibly matching TRBD1 (6 bases). The CDR3 totals 15 residues. Germline loops: CDR1 MGHRA, CDR2 YSYEKL. Trimming left V 3 bases short and J 5 bases short, with 17 bases between. CDR3 nucleotides: TGCGCCAGCAGCCACGGACAGAGCAGGTACGACGAGCAGTACTTC. It specifies CASSHGQSRYDEQYF.

This chain joins TRBV7-2 and TRBJ1-2, with 8 bases that match TRBD1. This CDR3 is 12 amino acids long. Per germline, CDR1 SGHTA and CDR2 FQGNSA. V was clipped by 5 bases and J by 8 bases; unmatched bases: 4. CDR3 sequence: CASSPTGVGYTF. CDR3 DNA: TGTGCCAGCAGCCCGACAGGGGTCGGCTACACCTTC.

The chain couples TRBV6-2 or TRBV6-3 to TRBJ1-1, with TRBD1 matching over 7 bases. This CDR3 is 13 amino acids long. With 2 bases clipped from V and 9 bases from J, the junction kept 6 bases outside the gene matches. Germline V gene sequence: CDR1 MNHEY, CDR2 SVGEGT. In DNA form, the CDR3 reads TGTGCCAGCAGTTACGGTCAGGGGGGGAAAGCTTTCTTT. Protein sequence: CASSYGQGGKAFF.

The genes are TRBV2 and TRBJ2-2; no firm D call. V was cut by 1 base and J by 5 bases, with 11 bases left in between. Germline CDR1 SNHLY, CDR2 FYNNEI. The CDR3 is 15 residues long. CDR3 sequence (DNA): TGTGCCAGCAGTGAAGTAAGGCGTGGAACCGGGGAGCTGTTTTTT. Amino acid sequence: CASSEVRRGTGELFF.

J is TRBJ1-1 and V is TRBV3-1 (or the pseudogene TRBV3-2); no reliable D call. Per germline, CDR1 LGHDT and CDR2 YNNKEL (reference sequence). V was trimmed by 1 base and J by 1 base, leaving 4 bases between them. This CDR3 is built from 13 residues. The chain's CDR3 is CASSQAGNTEAFF. CDR3 nucleotide sequence: TGTGCCAGCAGCCAAGCGGGGAACACTGAAGCTTTCTTT.

The V call is TRBV5-4, the J call TRBJ2-2; 7 nucleotides line up with TRBD2. CDR3 length: 15 residues. The germline gives CDR1 SGHNT, CDR2 YYREEE (reference sequence). With 6 bases clipped from V and 2 bases from J, the junction kept 7 bases outside the gene matches. The CDR3 DNA follows: TGTGCCAGCAACTCCGGGGGGTTAAACACCGGGGAGCTGTTTTTT. Translation gives CASNSGGLNTGELFF.

This rearrangement joins TRBV2 to TRBJ2-5, with 7 bases fitting TRBD2. The CDR3 is 14 amino acids. Germline-derived CDR1 and CDR2 are SNHLY and FYNNEI. Trimming at V came to 7 bases and at J to 2 bases, leaving 7 bases not matched to a gene. CDR3 sequence reads: CASNKGGSQETQYF. The DNA of the CDR3 is TGTGCCAGCAACAAGGGAGGGAGTCAAGAGACCCAGTACTTC.

The rearrangement joins TRBV6-1 to TRBJ1-5, with a possible D match to TRBD1 (5 bases). This CDR3 spans 13 amino acids. V lost 8 bases to trimming and J lost 6 bases, with 14 bases between them. Germline V gene sequence: CDR1 MNHNS, CDR2 SASEGT. CDR3 in DNA: TGTGCCAGCCGCCGGGGGGTGGGTCAGCCCCAGCATTTT. This codes for CASRRGVGQPQHF.

This chain joins TRBV2 and TRBJ2-1; perhaps D is TRBD1 or TRBD2 (5 bases each). The V and J ends lost 4 bases and 2 bases respectively, with 12 bases between them. Germline-derived CDR1 and CDR2 are SNHLY and FYNNEI. The CDR3 has 15 residues. The DNA of the CDR3 is TGTGCCAGCAGTGTCCGGGACGCCACCTACAATGAGCAGTTCTTC. It codes for CASSVRDATYNEQFF.

J is TRBJ1-1 and V is TRBV5-1, with D hard to call. V lost 0 bases and J lost 3, with 9 bases in between. The CDR3 is made up of 14 amino acids. Looked up from germline, CDR1 is SGHRS and CDR2 is YFSETQ. The CDR3 bases are TGCGCCAGCAGCTTGGGAGGGAGGGACACTGAAGCTTTCTTT. Protein: CASSLGGRDTEAFF.

The rearrangement joins TRBV5-4 to TRBJ2-3, with a possible D match to TRBD2 (6 bases). Deletions cut 3 bases from V and 6 bases from J, with 23 bases between. This CDR3 spans 17 amino acids. Per the germline V gene, CDR1 is SGHNT and CDR2 is YYREEE (reference sequence). CDR3 loop: CASSSPLGGMRKDTQYF. DNA of the CDR3: TGTGCCAGCAGCTCTCCCCTGGGGGGAATGAGAAAGGATACGCAGTATTTT. The full variable domain, completed using reference TRBV5-4 and TRBJ2-3, is ETGVTQSPTHLIKTRGQQVTLRCSSQSGHNTVSWYQQALGQGPQFIFQYYREEENGRGNFPPRFSGLQFPNYSSELNVNALELDDSALYLCASSSPLGGMRKDTQYFGPGTRLTVL.

This rearrangement joins TRBV25-1 to TRBJ1-2; D is unresolved. Trimming cost V 5 bases and J 7 bases, with 14 bases left between them. There are 13 residues in the CDR3. Germline V gene sequence: CDR1 MGHDK, CDR2 SYGVNS. The CDR3 is CASSPTRLRGYTF. The CDR3 DNA reads as TGTGCCAGCAGTCCGACCAGACTACGTGGCTACACCTTC.

This clone was recorded only once. This chain links TRBV19 with TRBJ1-1; maybe TRBD1 (6 bases). Trimming pared 8 bases from V and 1 base from J, leaving 14 bases between. Looked up from germline, CDR1 is LNHDA and CDR2 is SQIVND (reference sequence). This CDR3 has 14 amino acids. The CDR3 DNA reads TGTGCCAGTGGAGGGGGAAGATGGAACACTGAAGCTTTCTTT. This codes for CASGGGRWNTEAFF. The whole variable domain, remainder taken from reference TRBV19 and TRBJ1-1, is DGGITQSPKYLFRKEGQNVTLSCEQNLNHDAMYWYRQDPGQGLRLIYYSQIVNDFQKGDIAEGYSVSREKKESFPLTVTSAQKNPTAFYLCASGGGRWNTEAFFGQGTRLTVV.

The CDR3 sequence: CASRGSTSTGELFF. For the CDR3, the DNA is TGTGCCAGCAGAGGGTCCACGAGCACCGGGGAGCTGTTTTTT. This sequence joins TRBV2 and TRBJ2-2; no clear D. Germline CDR1 and CDR2: SNHLY and FYNNEI. The CDR3 consists of 14 residues. Trimming took 6 bases from V and 4 from J, leaving 12 bases between them. Together with reference TRBV2 and TRBJ2-2, the CDR3 gives the full variable domain: EPEVTQTPSHQVTQMGQEVILRCVPISNHLYFYWYRQILGQKVEFLVSFYNNEISEKSEIFDDQFSVERPDGSNFTLKIRSTKLEDSAMYFCASRGSTSTGELFFGEGSRLTVL.

This sequence joins TRBV4-1 and TRBJ2-7, with no clear D. The CDR3 runs to 13 residues. Germline V gene lookup returns CDR1 MGHRA and CDR2 YSYEKL. Trimming left V 2 bases short and J 4 bases short, with 9 bases between. CDR3 loop: CASSQRQFYEQYF. As DNA, the CDR3 is TGCGCCAGCAGCCAAAGGCAGTTTTACGAGCAGTACTTC.

The genes are TRBV12-3 or TRBV12-4 and TRBJ2-2, with D unclear. V dropped 3 bases and J dropped 3 bases, with 5 bases sitting between them. There are 13 residues in the CDR3. The CDR3 protein is CASSFSDTGELFF. The CDR3 bases are TGTGCCAGCAGTTTCAGTGACACCGGGGAGCTGTTTTTT.

This clone occurred once. The chain has TRBV9 and TRBJ1-4, with TRBD1 as a possible D gene (5 bases). V dropped 2 bases and J dropped 8 bases, with 16 bases sitting between them. The CDR3 sequence is 15 residues long. The germline gives CDR1 SGDLS, CDR2 YYNGEE. The CDR3 here is CASSVGLKSEEKLFF. CDR3 nucleotides: TGTGCCAGCAGCGTGGGACTCAAGAGCGAGGAAAAACTGTTTTTT. The full variable domain, its missing parts supplied by reference TRBV9 and TRBJ1-4, is DSGVTQTPKHLITATGQRVTLRCSPRSGDLSVYWYQQSLDQGLQFLIQYYNGEERAKGNILERFSAQQFPDLHSELNLSSLELGDSALYFCASSVGLKSEEKLFFGSGTQLSVL.

V usage is TRBV4-2 and J usage is TRBJ2-7, with D perhaps being TRBD1 or TRBD2 (5 bases each). V lost 4 bases to trimming and J lost 5 bases, with 12 bases between them. Germline CDR1 LGHNA, CDR2 YNFKEQ. The CDR3 is 13 residues long. The DNA for the CDR3 is TGTGCCAGCAGCCTCGGCCGAGGGGACGAGCAGTACTTC. Translated: CASSLGRGDEQYF.

J is TRBJ2-5 and V is TRBV5-1, with TRBD2 matching 7 bases. The CDR3 extends over 14 amino acids. V dropped 0 bases and J dropped 4; count of bases not matched to a gene: 3. Germline V lookup: CDR1 SGHRS, CDR2 YFSETQ. CDR3 coding DNA: TGCGCCAGCAGCTTGGGACTAGCCTCAGAGACCCAGTACTTC. Translated: CASSLGLASETQYF.

The chain has TRBV25-1 and TRBJ1-5; no definite D call. Trimming removed 4 bases at V and 4 bases at J, with 5 bases between. The CDR3 runs 12 residues. Germline values: CDR1 MGHDK, CDR2 SYGVNS. The CDR3 bases are TGTGCCAGCAGTGTCACTAATCAGCCCCAGCATTTT. Amino acids: CASSVTNQPQHF.

The chain combines TRBV30 with TRBJ1-2; 11 bases match TRBD1. Germline CDR1 reads GTSNPN; CDR2 reads SVGIG (reference sequence). The CDR3 extends over 13 amino acids. The junction had 2 bases not matched to a gene; V was cut back by 2 bases and J by 6 bases. Written as DNA, the CDR3 is TGTGCCTGGAGTCGGGACAGGGGGAATGGCTACACCTTC. Translating it yields CAWSRDRGNGYTF.

The rearrangement links TRBV19 to TRBJ2-1, with TRBD2 matching over 12 bases. The J segment lost 10 bases and the V segment lost 3 bases, leaving 10 bases of the junction unmatched. Germline CDR1 is LNHDA and CDR2 is SQIVND (reference sequence). CDR3 length: 16 residues. CDR3 in DNA: TGTGCCAGTAGTATTCGGACTAGCGGGACGAATAGGGAGCAGTTCTTC. It yields the protein CASSIRTSGTNREQFF. Full variable domain (outside the CDR3, taken from reference TRBV19 and TRBJ2-1): DGGITQSPKYLFRKEGQNVTLSCEQNLNHDAMYWYRQDPGQGLRLIYYSQIVNDFQKGDIAEGYSVSREKKESFPLTVTSAQKNPTAFYLCASSIRTSGTNREQFFGPGTRLTVL.

The rearrangement joins TRBV6-5 to TRBJ1-1, with D maybe TRBD1 (6 bases). The CDR3 runs 14 residues. Trimming removed 9 bases from V and 1 base from J, with 15 bases in between. Germline-derived CDR1 and CDR2 are MNHEY and SVGAGI. The CDR3 DNA reads TGTGCCAGTGCGAGGACGGGACAGAACACTGAAGCTTTCTTT. Its protein is CASARTGQNTEAFF.

This chain uses TRBV2 with TRBJ1-2; D is unclear. Germline V CDR1 and CDR2: SNHLY, FYNNEI. The CDR3 spans 16 residues. The germline V and J ends were trimmed by 2 bases and 0 bases, with 13 bases remaining between them. CDR3 bases: TGTGCCAGCAGTGAAAATGGGCTCAGGACTAACTATGGCTACACCTTC. It encodes CASSENGLRTNYGYTF.

This rearrangement joins TRBV6-5 to TRBJ1-1, with D hard to call. The CDR3 spans 12 residues. Germline lookup yields CDR1 MNHEY and CDR2 SVGAGI. V lost 6 bases and J lost 10, with 15 bases in between. CDR3 nucleotide sequence: TGTGCCAGCAGCAAGAGAGGAGGGTCAGCTTTCTTT. This encodes CASSKRGGSAFF.

The table lists this clone with a count of one. This rearrangement joins TRBV5-1 to TRBJ2-3; D remains unclear. CDR1 and CDR2 from the germline V gene are SGHRS and YFSETQ. There are 16 residues in the CDR3. The ends were cut back, 5 bases at V and 2 bases at J, with 18 bases in the middle. CDR3 nucleotide sequence: TGCGCCAGCAGACCCTCCGGAGCTCGCTCCACAGATACGCAGTATTTT. Amino acid sequence: CASRPSGARSTDTQYF.

Only one count was recorded for this clone. This chain links TRBV29-1 with TRBJ2-7; 16 bases align to TRBD2. Per the germline V gene, CDR1 is SQVTM and CDR2 is ANQGSEA. CDR3 length: 16 residues. V lost 7 bases to trimming and J lost 2 bases; unmatched junction nucleotides: 8. CDR3 in amino acids: CSASGTSGRATYEQYF. The CDR3 coding sequence is TGCAGCGCATCCGGGACTAGCGGGAGGGCCACCTACGAGCAGTACTTC.

This chain connects TRBV13 to TRBJ1-1; 10 positions agree with TRBD1. The V and J ends lost 4 bases and 3 bases, in that order; junction bases with no gene match: 5. From germline, CDR1 is PRHDT and CDR2 FYEKMQ (reference sequence). The CDR3 has 15 residues. This CDR3 reads CASSSPGTGDTEAFF. The CDR3 nucleotides read TGTGCCAGCAGCTCTCCCGGGACAGGGGACACTGAAGCTTTCTTT.

V usage is TRBV9 and J usage is TRBJ1-2; possible D gene TRBD1, 6 bases. This CDR3 region has 13 residues. From germline, CDR1 is SGDLS and CDR2 YYNGEE. Trimming shortened V by 5 bases and J by 8 bases, and 16 bases separated the two germline ends. The CDR3 region is CASSDLRGRGYTF. The CDR3 nucleotides are TGTGCCAGCAGTGACCTCCGGGGGCGAGGCTACACCTTC.

This clone turned up a few times. The chain recombines TRBV10-3 with TRBJ1-1, with D possibly being TRBD1 (5 bases). Trimming took 6 bases from V and 5 from J, leaving 16 bases between them. Germline V gene sequence: CDR1 ENHRY, CDR2 SYGVKD. This CDR3 has 14 amino acids. The CDR3 loop reads CAIRGGRAETEAFF. CDR3 bases: TGTGCCATCAGGGGGGGACGGGCGGAGACTGAAGCTTTCTTT.